Presented here are 11 T cell receptor beta chains from one specimen sequenced in a study of shared clonotypes between healthy human individuals. Assay used: immunoSEQ multiplex PCR; TCRdb lists only in-frame clones, some missing. The data contain about 820,000 clones, about 92% of them singletons. Positive CCR7 selection of CD45RO-negative cells yielded the naive CD8 cells, and terminally differentiated effector memory CD45RA+ cells were excluded. The specimen sequenced was naive CD8+ T cells sorted from blood. The receptors originated from a man in his thirties or forties in good health.

This clone was detected only a few times. The chain employs TRBV5-1 and TRBJ1-5; the D is unclear. This CDR3 has 15 residues. V lost 0 bases and J 4 bases, leaving 11 bases between the germline ends. In germline, CDR1 is SGHRS, CDR2 YFSETQ. For the CDR3, the DNA is TGCGCCAGCAGCTTGGATCTGAGCACTAATCAGCCCCAGCATTTT. As protein: CASSLDLSTNQPQHF.

J is TRBJ2-7 and V is TRBV18; 10 bases agree with TRBD1. The germline V gene has CDR1 KGHSH and CDR2 LQKENI. The CDR3 is made up of 14 amino acids. V lost 3 bases to trimming and J lost 5 bases; unmatched junction nucleotides: 4. The CDR3: CASSPKDRGDEQYF. The CDR3 nucleotides are TGTGCCAGCTCACCGAAGGACAGGGGGGACGAGCAGTACTTC.

The chain is built from TRBV6-1 and TRBJ2-7, with 8 bases identical to TRBD1. This CDR3 comprises 15 residues. Germline V gives CDR1 MNHNS, CDR2 SASEGT. Trimming at V came to 3 bases and at J to 4 bases, leaving 8 bases not matched to a gene. CDR3 DNA sequence: TGTGCCAGCAGTGAGTATGAGACAGGGGTATACGAGCAGTACTTC. Amino acids: CASSEYETGVYEQYF.

This clone is a singleton in its sample. V is TRBV7-6 and J is TRBJ2-2, with D possibly TRBD2 on 5 matching bases. Germline values: CDR1 SGHVS, CDR2 FNYEAQ. V lost 0 bases to trimming and J lost 6 bases, with 17 bases between them. The CDR3 is 17 residues long. The CDR3 region has the DNA TGTGCCAGCAGCTTAGCGCCGATCTCCGAGGGCCCCGGGGAGCTGTTTTTT. It codes for CASSLAPISEGPGELFF.

This sequence joins TRBV5-5 and TRBJ2-1; TRBD2 matches 8 bases. The CDR3 is made up of 15 amino acids. V dropped 1 base and J dropped 8; count of bases not matched to a gene: 8. Germline V gene lookup returns CDR1 SGHKS and CDR2 YYEKEE (reference sequence). DNA of the CDR3: TGTGCCAGCAGCTTGTCCAGCGGGAGCGGCGATGAGCAGTTCTTC. Translating it yields CASSLSSGSGDEQFF. Full variable domain (missing parts from reference TRBV5-5 and TRBJ2-1): DAGVTQSPTHLIKTRGQQVTLRCSPISGHKSVSWYQQVLGQGPQFIFQYYEKEERGRGNFPDRFSARQFPNYSSELNVNALLLGDSALYLCASSLSSGSGDEQFFGPGTRLTVL.

This sequence joins TRBV11-2 and TRBJ2-1; 11 positions match TRBD2. J lost 4 bases, V lost 7 bases, and 6 bases had no gene match. The CDR3 loop spans 15 amino acids. Germline assignment: CDR1 SGHAT and CDR2 FQNNGV. CDR3 in amino acids: CASTEGTSGYNEQFF. The DNA of the CDR3 is TGTGCCAGCACCGAGGGGACTAGCGGATACAATGAGCAGTTCTTC.

V and J are TRBV4-1 and TRBJ2-2, with unresolved D. Germline V gene sequence: CDR1 MGHRA, CDR2 YSYEKL. The V gene lost 0 bases and the J gene lost 7 bases, with 6 bases spanning the gap. This CDR3 contains 13 residues. CDR3 nucleotides: TGCGCCAGCAGCCAAGAGGAAGGCGGGGAGCTGTTTTTT. Translating it yields CASSQEEGGELFF.

The chain has TRBV6-1 and TRBJ1-1, with D perhaps TRBD1 (5 bases). Trimming pared 1 base from V and 1 base from J, leaving 10 bases between. CDR1 and CDR2 (germline): MNHNS, SASEGT. This CDR3 comprises 15 residues. For the CDR3, the DNA is TGTGCCAGCAGTGAAGTAAGGGGTTCGAACACTGAAGCTTTCTTT. Protein sequence: CASSEVRGSNTEAFF.

Points on this clone: The sample has other DNA sequences that encode this CDR3 too. The chain recombines TRBV9 with TRBJ2-2; possible D gene TRBD2, 5 bases. V lost 0 bases to trimming and J lost 4 bases, with 7 bases between them. This CDR3 has 14 residues. Germline V gene sequence: CDR1 SGDLS, CDR2 YYNGEE. The CDR3 DNA reads TGTGCCAGCAGCGTAGGTGGAGGCACCGGGGAGCTGTTTTTT. Protein sequence: CASSVGGGTGELFF. Variable domain in full (rest from reference TRBV9 and TRBJ2-2): DSGVTQTPKHLITATGQRVTLRCSPRSGDLSVYWYQQSLDQGLQFLIQYYNGEERAKGNILERFSAQQFPDLHSELNLSSLELGDSALYFCASSVGGGTGELFFGEGSRLTVL.

The chain employs TRBV15 and TRBJ1-5; 8 bases agree with TRBD1. This CDR3 has 15 residues. Germline CDR1 LNHNV, CDR2 YYDKDF (reference sequence). Trimming at V came to 0 bases and at J to 6 bases, leaving 4 bases not matched to a gene. The CDR3 DNA is TGTGCCACCAGCAGAGATCAGGGGGCGGCTCAGCCCCAGCATTTT. Its translation is CATSRDQGAAQPQHF.

A remark on this clone: Additional DNA sequences in this sample encode the identical CDR3. The J gene is TRBJ1-1, the V gene TRBV7-9; perhaps TRBD1 as D (5 bases). V lost 3 bases and J lost 1, with 6 bases in between. Germline V gene lookup returns CDR1 SEHNR and CDR2 FQNEAQ (reference sequence). The CDR3 sequence is 13 residues long. CDR3 bases: TGTGCCAGCAGCTTGAGGGGGAACACTGAAGCTTTCTTT. The encoded protein is CASSLRGNTEAFF.